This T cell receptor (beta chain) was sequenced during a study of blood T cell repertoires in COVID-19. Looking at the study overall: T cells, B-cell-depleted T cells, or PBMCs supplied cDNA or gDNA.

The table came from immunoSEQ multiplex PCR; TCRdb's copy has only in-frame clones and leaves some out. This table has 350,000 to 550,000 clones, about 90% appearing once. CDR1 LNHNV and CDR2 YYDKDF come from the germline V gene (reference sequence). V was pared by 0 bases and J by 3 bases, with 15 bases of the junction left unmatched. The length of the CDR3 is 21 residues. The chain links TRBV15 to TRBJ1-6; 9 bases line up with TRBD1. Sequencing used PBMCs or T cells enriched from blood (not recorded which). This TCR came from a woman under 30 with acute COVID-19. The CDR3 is CATSREDPGQGKVGYNSPLHF. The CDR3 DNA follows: TGTGCCACCAGCAGAGAAGACCCGGGACAGGGAAAAGTGGGCTATAATTCACCCCTCCACTTT.